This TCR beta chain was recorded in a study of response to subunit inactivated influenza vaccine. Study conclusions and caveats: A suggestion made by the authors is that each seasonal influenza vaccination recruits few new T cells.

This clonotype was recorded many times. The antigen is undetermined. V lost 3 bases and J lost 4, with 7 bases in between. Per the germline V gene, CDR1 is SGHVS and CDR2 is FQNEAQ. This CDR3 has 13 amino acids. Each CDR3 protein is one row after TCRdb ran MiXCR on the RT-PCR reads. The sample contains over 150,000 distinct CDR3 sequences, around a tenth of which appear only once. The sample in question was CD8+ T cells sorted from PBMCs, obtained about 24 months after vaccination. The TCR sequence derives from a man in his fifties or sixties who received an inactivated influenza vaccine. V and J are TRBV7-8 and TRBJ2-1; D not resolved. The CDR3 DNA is TGTGCCAGCAGCTTTAGCCGATACAATGAGCAGTTCTTC. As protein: CASSFSRYNEQFF.